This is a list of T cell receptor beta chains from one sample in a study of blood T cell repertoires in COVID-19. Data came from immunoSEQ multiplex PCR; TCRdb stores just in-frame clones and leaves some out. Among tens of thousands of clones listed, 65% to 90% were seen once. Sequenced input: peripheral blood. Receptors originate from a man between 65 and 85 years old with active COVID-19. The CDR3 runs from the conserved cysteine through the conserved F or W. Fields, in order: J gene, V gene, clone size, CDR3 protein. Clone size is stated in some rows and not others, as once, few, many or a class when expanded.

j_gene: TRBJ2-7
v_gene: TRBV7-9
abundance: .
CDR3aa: CASSWGLAGGEQYF

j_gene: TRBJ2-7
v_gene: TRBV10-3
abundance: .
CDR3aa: CAISEGGSVNEQYF

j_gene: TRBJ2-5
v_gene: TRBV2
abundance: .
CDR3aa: CASKLSGASGQETQYF

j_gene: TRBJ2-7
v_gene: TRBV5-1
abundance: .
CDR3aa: CASSLEGQGSYEQYF

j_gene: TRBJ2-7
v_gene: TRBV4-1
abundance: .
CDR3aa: CASRPTGVGEQYF

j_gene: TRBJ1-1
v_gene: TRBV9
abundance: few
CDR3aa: CASSVAEGPAFF

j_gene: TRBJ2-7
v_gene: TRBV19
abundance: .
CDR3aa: CASSSQSYEQYF

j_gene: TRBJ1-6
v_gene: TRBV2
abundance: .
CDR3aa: CASTLGPQGSGSPLHF

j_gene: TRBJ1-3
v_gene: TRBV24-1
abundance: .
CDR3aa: CATRWEGENTIYF

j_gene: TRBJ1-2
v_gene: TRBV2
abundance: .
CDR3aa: CASRTTGEGYTF

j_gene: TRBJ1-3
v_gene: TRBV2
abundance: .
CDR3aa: CASSRVTGGNTIYF

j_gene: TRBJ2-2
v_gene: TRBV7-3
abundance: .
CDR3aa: CASSLVRTVDGELFF

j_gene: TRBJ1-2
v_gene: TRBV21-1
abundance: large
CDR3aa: CASSRRDTKGYTF

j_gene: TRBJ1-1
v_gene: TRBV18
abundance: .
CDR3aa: CASSRRDSSTEAFF

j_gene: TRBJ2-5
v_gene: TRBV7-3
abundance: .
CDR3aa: CASSPEWAGETQYF

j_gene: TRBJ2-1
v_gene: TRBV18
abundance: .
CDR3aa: CASSPWTGKYNEQFF

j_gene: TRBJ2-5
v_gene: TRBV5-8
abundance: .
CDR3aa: CASVDRVETQYF

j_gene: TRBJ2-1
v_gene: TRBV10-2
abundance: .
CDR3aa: CASGVGLADYNEQFF

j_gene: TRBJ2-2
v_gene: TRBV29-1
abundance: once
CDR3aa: CSVEVSVLGGELFF

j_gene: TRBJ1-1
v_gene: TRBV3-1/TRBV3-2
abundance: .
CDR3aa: CASSLRGGGFTEAFF

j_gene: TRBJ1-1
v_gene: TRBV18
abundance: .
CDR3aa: CASSPLQGGNTEAFF

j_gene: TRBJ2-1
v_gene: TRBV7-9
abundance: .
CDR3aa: CASSLRGSSYNEQFF

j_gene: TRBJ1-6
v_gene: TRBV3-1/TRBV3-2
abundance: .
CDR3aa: CASSRTGTVNSPLHF

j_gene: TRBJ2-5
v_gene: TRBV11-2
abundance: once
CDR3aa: CASSWTGQGSETQYF

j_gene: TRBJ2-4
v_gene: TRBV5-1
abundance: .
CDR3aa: CASSFTAQGIGNIQYF

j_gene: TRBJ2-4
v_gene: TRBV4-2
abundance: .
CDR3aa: CASSQDPHRLLAKNIQYF

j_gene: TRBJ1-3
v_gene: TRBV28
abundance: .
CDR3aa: CASIPDGGKGGNTIYF

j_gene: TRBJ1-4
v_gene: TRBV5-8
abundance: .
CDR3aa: CASSYRTGAIEKLFF

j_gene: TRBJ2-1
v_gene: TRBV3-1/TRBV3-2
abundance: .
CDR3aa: CASSQRGGGASYNEQFF

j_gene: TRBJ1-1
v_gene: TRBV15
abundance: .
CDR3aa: CATSRDGRGNTEAFF

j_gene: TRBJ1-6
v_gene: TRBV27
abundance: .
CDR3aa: CASSLSARGRSPLHF

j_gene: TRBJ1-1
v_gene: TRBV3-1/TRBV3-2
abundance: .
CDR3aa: CASSQRDRAGGAFF

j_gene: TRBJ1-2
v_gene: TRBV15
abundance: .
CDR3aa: CATSRGTGGANYGYTF

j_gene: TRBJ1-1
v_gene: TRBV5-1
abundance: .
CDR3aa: CASSARQGVTEAFF

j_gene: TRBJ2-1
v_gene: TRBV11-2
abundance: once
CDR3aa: CASSFNFGQFF

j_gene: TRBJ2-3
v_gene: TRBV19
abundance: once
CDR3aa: CASSIGGLAGDTQYF

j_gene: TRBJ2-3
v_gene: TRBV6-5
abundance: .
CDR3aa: CASSPGRGTQYF

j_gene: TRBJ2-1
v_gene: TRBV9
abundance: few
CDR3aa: CASSVEGGAGGPPYNEQFF

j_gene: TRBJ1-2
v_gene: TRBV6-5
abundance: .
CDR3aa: CASSPGSNYGYTF

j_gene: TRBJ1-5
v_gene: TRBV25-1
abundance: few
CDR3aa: CASSATGRLNQPQHF

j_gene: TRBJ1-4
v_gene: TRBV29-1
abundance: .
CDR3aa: CSVAVVTNEKLFF

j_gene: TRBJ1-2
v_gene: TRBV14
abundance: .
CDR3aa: CASSQVGHSYGYTF

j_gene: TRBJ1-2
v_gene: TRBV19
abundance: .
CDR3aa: CASSMATAYGYTF

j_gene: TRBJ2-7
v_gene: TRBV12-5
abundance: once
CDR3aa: CASGLPTTGTGFSYEQYF

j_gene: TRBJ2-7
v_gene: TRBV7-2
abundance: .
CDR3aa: CASSSAASGLYEQYF

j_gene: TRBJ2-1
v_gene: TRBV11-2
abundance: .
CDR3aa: CASSSLRGAYNEQFF

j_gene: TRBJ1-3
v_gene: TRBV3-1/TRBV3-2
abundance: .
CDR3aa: CASSQNDRSGNTIYF

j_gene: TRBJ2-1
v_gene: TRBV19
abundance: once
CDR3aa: CASSIMGGSGNEQFF

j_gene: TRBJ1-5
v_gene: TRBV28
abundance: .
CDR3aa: CASSAGRANNQPQHF